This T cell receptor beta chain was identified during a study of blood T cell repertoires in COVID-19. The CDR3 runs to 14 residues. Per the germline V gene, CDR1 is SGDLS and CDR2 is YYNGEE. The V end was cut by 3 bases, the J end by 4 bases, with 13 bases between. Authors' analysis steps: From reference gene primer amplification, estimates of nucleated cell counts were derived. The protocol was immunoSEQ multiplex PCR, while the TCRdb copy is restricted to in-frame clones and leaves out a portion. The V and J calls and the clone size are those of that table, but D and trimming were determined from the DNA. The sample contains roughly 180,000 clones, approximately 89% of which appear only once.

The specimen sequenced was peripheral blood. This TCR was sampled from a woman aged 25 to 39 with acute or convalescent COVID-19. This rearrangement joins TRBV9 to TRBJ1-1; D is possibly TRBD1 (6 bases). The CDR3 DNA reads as TGTGCCAGCAGCGCCAACCTCAGGGGCACTGAAGCTTTCTTT. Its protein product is CASSANLRGTEAFF.